This is a list of T cell receptor beta chains from one sample in a study of PD-1 blockade in classical Hodgkin lymphoma. Using immunoSEQ multiplex PCR, the repertoire was profiled, and TCRdb retains in-frame clones only, with some absent. Of 40,000 to 45,000 clones in the sample, around 78% were seen once. The sequences come from peripheral blood mononuclear cells (PBMCs), collected at baseline. These receptors were collected from a human donor with classical Hodgkin lymphoma. The CDR3 runs from the conserved cysteine through the conserved F or W. The D gene is left open where the match is weak. Only part of the rows carry a size: once, few, many, or a class if the clone is expanded.

abundance: .
v_gene: TRBV9
j_gene: TRBJ1-5
d_gene: .
CDR3aa: CASSVGRDLGQPQHF
CDR3nt: TGTGCCAGCAGTGTGGGGAGGGACCTGGGTCAGCCCCAGCATTTT

abundance: few
v_gene: TRBV5-1
j_gene: TRBJ2-5
d_gene: .
CDR3aa: CASSLRGGAEVETQYF
CDR3nt: TGCGCCAGCAGCTTACGAGGGGGGGCCGAGGTAGAGACCCAGTACTTC

abundance: medium-sized
v_gene: TRBV4-3
j_gene: TRBJ2-1
d_gene: .
CDR3aa: CASSQDVGDRYNEQFF
CDR3nt: TGCGCCAGCAGCCAAGACGTCGGCGACCGCTACAATGAGCAGTTCTTC

abundance: .
v_gene: TRBV7-2
j_gene: TRBJ1-1
d_gene: .
CDR3aa: CASSLAQRRAFF
CDR3nt: TGTGCCAGCAGCTTAGCGCAACGAAGAGCTTTCTTT

abundance: .
v_gene: TRBV19
j_gene: TRBJ1-5
d_gene: .
CDR3aa: CASSIVGVGNQPQHF
CDR3nt: TGTGCCAGTAGTATAGTAGGAGTGGGGAATCAGCCCCAGCATTTT

abundance: .
v_gene: TRBV7-3
j_gene: TRBJ2-3
d_gene: .
CDR3aa: CASSLVAGTGPITDTQYF
CDR3nt: TGTGCCAGCAGCTTAGTTGCTGGTACGGGGCCTATCACAGATACGCAGTATTTT

abundance: once
v_gene: TRBV4-2
j_gene: TRBJ2-3
d_gene: TRBD2
CDR3aa: CASSLHPTSGGSDTQYF
CDR3nt: TGTGCCAGCAGCCTCCACCCCACTAGCGGGGGGTCTGATACGCAGTATTTT

abundance: .
v_gene: TRBV27
j_gene: TRBJ2-6
d_gene: .
CDR3aa: CASSAWTFYGAGANVLTF
CDR3nt: TGTGCCAGCAGTGCCTGGACGTTCTACGGTGCTGGGGCCAACGTCCTGACTTTC

abundance: .
v_gene: TRBV7-9
j_gene: TRBJ2-7
d_gene: TRBD1
CDR3aa: CASSTGGGTGGHEQYF
CDR3nt: TGTGCCAGCAGCACCGGGGGTGGGACAGGGGGCCACGAGCAGTACTTC

abundance: .
v_gene: TRBV2
j_gene: TRBJ2-1
d_gene: TRBD1
CDR3aa: CASSAGTGGGNEQFF
CDR3nt: TGTGCCAGCAGTGCCGGGACAGGAGGAGGCAATGAGCAGTTCTTC

abundance: .
v_gene: TRBV6-1
j_gene: TRBJ2-6
d_gene: .
CDR3aa: CASSEAGTGANVLTF
CDR3nt: TGTGCCAGCAGTGAAGCGGGGACTGGGGCCAACGTCCTGACTTTC

abundance: .
v_gene: TRBV29-1
j_gene: TRBJ2-7
d_gene: .
CDR3aa: CSVEGETSEQYF
CDR3nt: TGCAGCGTTGAAGGGGAGACTAGCGAGCAGTACTTC

abundance: large
v_gene: TRBV2
j_gene: TRBJ2-2
d_gene: .
CDR3aa: CASTEGGFRYTGELFF
CDR3nt: TGTGCCAGCACCGAGGGGGGCTTCCGCTACACCGGGGAGCTGTTTTTT

abundance: .
v_gene: TRBV4-3
j_gene: TRBJ2-3
d_gene: .
CDR3aa: CASSQEGVHTDTQYF
CDR3nt: TGCGCCAGCAGCCAAGAAGGGGTACACACAGATACGCAGTATTTT

abundance: .
v_gene: TRBV7-6
j_gene: TRBJ2-5
d_gene: TRBD2
CDR3aa: CASSLAGLMGETQYF
CDR3nt: TGTGCCAGCAGTTTAGCGGGGCTAATGGGAGAGACCCAGTACTTC

abundance: once
v_gene: TRBV7-7
j_gene: TRBJ2-7
d_gene: TRBD2
CDR3aa: CASSHGEGASYEQYF
CDR3nt: TGTGCCAGCAGCCACGGGGAGGGCGCGTCCTACGAGCAGTACTTC

abundance: medium-sized
v_gene: TRBV2
j_gene: TRBJ1-2
d_gene: .
CDR3aa: CASFRGGGSYGYTF
CDR3nt: TGTGCCAGCTTCAGGGGTGGGGGATCCTATGGCTACACCTTC

abundance: .
v_gene: TRBV5-8
j_gene: TRBJ2-7
d_gene: .
CDR3aa: CASSPGRGLSYEQYF
CDR3nt: TGTGCCAGCAGCCCGGGACGGGGTTTGTCCTACGAGCAGTACTTC

abundance: .
v_gene: TRBV11-2
j_gene: TRBJ2-7
d_gene: .
CDR3aa: CASSFRTIDEQYF
CDR3nt: TGTGCCAGCAGCTTCAGGACAATCGACGAGCAGTACTTC

abundance: .
v_gene: TRBV5-1
j_gene: TRBJ2-3
d_gene: TRBD2
CDR3aa: CASSARGPTSGYLSDTQYF
CDR3nt: TGCGCCAGCAGCGCGAGGGGCCCCACTAGCGGGTACCTGAGCGATACGCAGTATTTT

abundance: .
v_gene: TRBV14
j_gene: TRBJ2-5
d_gene: .
CDR3aa: CASSQWQGKETQYF
CDR3nt: TGTGCCAGCAGCCAATGGCAGGGAAAAGAGACCCAGTACTTC

abundance: .
v_gene: TRBV27
j_gene: TRBJ1-4
d_gene: .
CDR3aa: CASSLRRYEKLFF
CDR3nt: TGTGCCAGCAGTTTAAGGCGGTATGAAAAACTGTTTTTT

abundance: .
v_gene: TRBV2
j_gene: TRBJ2-3
d_gene: .
CDR3aa: CASNQEGTDTQYF
CDR3nt: TGTGCCAGCAACCAGGAAGGCACAGATACGCAGTATTTT

abundance: .
v_gene: TRBV27
j_gene: TRBJ2-7
d_gene: .
CDR3aa: CASSVNAYEQYF
CDR3nt: TGTGCCAGCAGTGTCAATGCCTACGAGCAGTACTTC

abundance: .
v_gene: TRBV5-4
j_gene: TRBJ2-7
d_gene: .
CDR3aa: CASSLGGDGGGEQYF
CDR3nt: TGTGCCAGCAGCTTGGGCGGGGATGGCGGAGGCGAGCAGTACTTC

abundance: .
v_gene: TRBV2
j_gene: TRBJ1-1
d_gene: TRBD1
CDR3aa: CASSYGQGLNTEAFF
CDR3nt: TGTGCCAGCAGTTACGGACAGGGCCTAAACACTGAAGCTTTCTTT

abundance: .
v_gene: TRBV7-3
j_gene: TRBJ1-1
d_gene: .
CDR3aa: CASSLSGAMNTEAFF
CDR3nt: TGTGCCAGCAGCTTATCGGGGGCCATGAACACTGAAGCTTTCTTT

abundance: .
v_gene: TRBV6-5
j_gene: TRBJ1-2
d_gene: .
CDR3aa: CASGGEVYGYTF
CDR3nt: TGTGCCAGCGGGGGAGAGGTATATGGCTACACCTTC

abundance: .
v_gene: TRBV5-6
j_gene: TRBJ2-2
d_gene: .
CDR3aa: CASTLAQFFRPGTGELFF
CDR3nt: TGTGCCAGCACCTTGGCTCAATTTTTCAGGCCTGGGACCGGGGAGCTGTTTTTT

abundance: .
v_gene: TRBV7-9
j_gene: TRBJ1-1
d_gene: .
CDR3aa: CASSSLGPRNTEAFF
CDR3nt: TGTGCCAGCAGCTCTCTAGGACCGAGGAACACTGAAGCTTTCTTT

abundance: .
v_gene: TRBV2
j_gene: TRBJ2-1
d_gene: .
CDR3aa: CASSVTGPGGNEQFF
CDR3nt: TGTGCCAGCAGCGTTACGGGCCCAGGGGGGAATGAGCAGTTCTTC

abundance: .
v_gene: TRBV6-5
j_gene: TRBJ1-4
d_gene: .
CDR3aa: CASSYPGEKLFF
CDR3nt: TGTGCCAGCAGTTACCCGGGTGAAAAACTGTTTTTT

abundance: .
v_gene: TRBV6-6
j_gene: TRBJ2-5
d_gene: .
CDR3aa: CASSSFYRFQETQYF
CDR3nt: TGTGCCAGCAGTTCGTTTTACAGGTTTCAAGAGACCCAGTACTTC

abundance: .
v_gene: TRBV10-3
j_gene: TRBJ2-3
d_gene: TRBD2
CDR3aa: CAITGGGRETDTQYF
CDR3nt: TGTGCCATCACCGGGGGAGGGAGAGAAACAGATACGCAGTATTTT

abundance: .
v_gene: TRBV6-5
j_gene: TRBJ1-2
d_gene: TRBD1
CDR3aa: CASSYLTGGYGYTF
CDR3nt: TGTGCCAGCAGTTACTTAACAGGGGGCTATGGCTACACCTTC

abundance: .
v_gene: TRBV6-5
j_gene: TRBJ2-5
d_gene: .
CDR3aa: CASSWSQETQYF
CDR3nt: TGTGCCAGCAGTTGGTCCCAAGAGACCCAGTACTTC